A single sample is the source of the 9 T cell receptor beta chains below, sequenced in a study of long-term antiretroviral therapy in people with HIV. Survey-level immunoSEQ v3.0 assays were run. Some clones are missing from TCRdb's copy, which holds only in-frame ones; the method was immunoSEQ multiplex PCR. In the table there are 25,000 to 35,000 clones, around 80% of which are singletons. The sample here was unsorted PBMCs, taken 3.1 years after starting antiretroviral therapy. These receptors originate from a woman between 50 and 59 years old with HIV.

This chain joins TRBV12-5 and TRBJ2-5; 11 nucleotides match TRBD2. The CDR3 length is 16 residues. The V gene's germline CDR1 is LGHNT and CDR2 FRNRAP. Losses at the gene ends were 2 bases for V and 3 bases for J; bases not matched to a gene: 5. CDR3 loop: CASGLPGTSGEETQYF. The CDR3 coding sequence is TGTGCTAGTGGTTTGCCCGGGACTAGCGGAGAAGAGACCCAGTACTTC.

This clone was seen a handful of times. This chain joins TRBV4-1 and TRBJ1-6; D possibly corresponds to TRBD1 (5 bases). CDR1 and CDR2 from the germline V gene are MGHRA and YSYEKL. V was cut by 0 bases and J by 10 bases, with 16 bases left in between. The CDR3 has 16 residues. CDR3 loop: CASSQEGGSKKSPLHF. CDR3 nucleotides: TGCGCCAGCAGCCAAGAGGGGGGTTCGAAGAAGTCACCCCTCCACTTT.

The chain employs TRBV10-3 and TRBJ2-3, with 12 bases fitting TRBD2. Per germline, CDR1 ENHRY and CDR2 SYGVKD. The CDR3 loop spans 17 amino acids. Trimming removed 0 bases from V and 5 bases from J; junction bases left unmatched: 6. CDR3 residues: CAISESASGGAVDTQYF. The CDR3 region has the DNA TGTGCCATCAGTGAGTCAGCTAGCGGGGGGGCCGTAGATACGCAGTATTTT.

This chain links TRBV11-2 with TRBJ2-4, with TRBD2 as a possible D gene (5 bases). Looked up from germline, CDR1 is SGHAT and CDR2 is FQNNGV. CDR3 length equals 16 residues. Trimming took off 2 bases at V and 2 bases at J, with 13 bases between the two ends. CDR3 loop: CASSLRRQESKNIQYF. The CDR3 nucleotides read TGTGCCAGCAGCTTACGGAGGCAGGAATCCAAAAACATTCAGTACTTC.

V gene TRBV7-9 combines with J gene TRBJ1-4; D gene uncertain. This CDR3 is 16 amino acids long. With 1 base removed from V and 8 bases from J, the gap between germline ends came to 17 bases. The germline V gene has CDR1 SEHNR and CDR2 FQNEAQ (reference sequence). CDR3 nucleotide sequence: TGTGCCAGCAGCTTAGTTTTTGATTTCGGGGTGGAAAAACTGTTTTTT. Protein: CASSLVFDFGVEKLFF.

CDR3 nucleotide sequence: TGTGCCAGTAGTATAGTTGGTGGGGGCCGCAATGAGCAGTTCTTC. It encodes CASSIVGGGRNEQFF. The V and J genes are TRBV19 and TRBJ2-1; TRBD1 might be the D (6 bases). Germline CDR1 reads LNHDA; CDR2 reads SQIVND (reference sequence). V was cut by 1 base and J by 6 bases, with 13 bases left in between. This CDR3 comprises 15 residues.

This chain connects TRBV6-5 to TRBJ2-1, with 9 bases identical to TRBD2. The CDR3 contains 15 residues. Germline assignment: CDR1 MNHEY and CDR2 SVGAGI. The V gene end was trimmed by 2 bases and the J gene end by 5 bases; junction bases not matched to a gene: 4. The DNA of the CDR3 is TGTGCCAGCAGTTACGGGCGGGGGGGCCACAATGAGCAGTTCTTC. Protein sequence: CASSYGRGGHNEQFF.

The chain uses TRBV30 and TRBJ2-2; D gene uncertain. Germline-derived CDR1 and CDR2 are GTSNPN and SVGIG (reference sequence). V lost 3 bases and J lost 1, with 3 bases in between. This CDR3 region has 12 residues. The CDR3 DNA follows: TGTGCCTGGAGCGGGAACACCGGGGAGCTGTTTTTT. Its translation is CAWSGNTGELFF. The full variable domain, completed using reference TRBV30 and TRBJ2-2, is SQTIHQWPATLVQPVGSPLSLECTVEGTSNPNLYWYRQAAGRGLQLLFYSVGIGQISSEVPQNLSASRPQDRQFILSSKKLLLSDSGFYLCAWSGNTGELFFGEGSRLTVL.

The genes are TRBV18 and TRBJ1-4; 9 nucleotides align to TRBD1. This CDR3 is 14 amino acids long. In germline, CDR1 is KGHSH, CDR2 LQKENI. The V segment lost 7 bases and the J segment 5 bases; nucleotides outside the gene matches: 5. The CDR3 DNA sequence: TGTGCCAGCTACCGGACAGGGGTAAATGAAAAACTGTTTTTT. Encoded protein: CASYRTGVNEKLFF.